This TCR beta chain appears in the sequencing data of a study of shared clonotypes between healthy human individuals. Remarks on this clone: No antigen is known for it.

CDR1 is SGHNT and CDR2 is YYREEE in the germline V gene (reference sequence). Trimming removed 3 bases from V and 3 bases from J, with 12 bases in between. CDR3 length equals 14 residues. Some clones are missing from TCRdb's copy, which holds only in-frame ones; the method was immunoSEQ multiplex PCR. The table lists some 2.4 million clones, approximately 93% of them singletons. Study outcomes and limitations: A limitation of the genetic and exposure-history diversity represented arose from few donors.

The receptor was derived from a man in his late teens or twenties in good health. Some clones in this sample may be carry-over from other donors' samples. The rearrangement uses TRBV5-4 and TRBJ1-2; no clear D. Material for sequencing was naive CD4+ T cells from PBMCs. Subset meaning: CD45RA+ positively selected. The CDR3 nucleotides are TGTGCCAGCAGCTCGGGCCTCGGTGACTATGGCTACACCTTC. It translates to CASSSGLGDYGYTF.